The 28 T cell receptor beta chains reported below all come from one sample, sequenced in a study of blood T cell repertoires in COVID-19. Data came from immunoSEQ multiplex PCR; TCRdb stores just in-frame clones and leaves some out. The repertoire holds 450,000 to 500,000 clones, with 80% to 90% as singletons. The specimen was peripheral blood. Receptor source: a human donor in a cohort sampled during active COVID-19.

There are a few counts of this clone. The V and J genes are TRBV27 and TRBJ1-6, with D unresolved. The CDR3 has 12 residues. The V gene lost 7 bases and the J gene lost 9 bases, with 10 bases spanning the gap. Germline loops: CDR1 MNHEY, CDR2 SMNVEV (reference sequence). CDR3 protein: CASTGKGSPLHF. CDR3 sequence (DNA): TGTGCCAGCACCGGGAAGGGTTCACCCCTCCACTTT.

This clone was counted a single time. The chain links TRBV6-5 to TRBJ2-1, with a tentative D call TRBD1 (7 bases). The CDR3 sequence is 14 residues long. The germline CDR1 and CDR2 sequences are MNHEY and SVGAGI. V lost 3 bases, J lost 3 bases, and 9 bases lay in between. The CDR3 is CASSYQGGYNEQFF. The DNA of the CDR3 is TGTGCCAGCAGTTATCAGGGGGGCTACAATGAGCAGTTCTTC.

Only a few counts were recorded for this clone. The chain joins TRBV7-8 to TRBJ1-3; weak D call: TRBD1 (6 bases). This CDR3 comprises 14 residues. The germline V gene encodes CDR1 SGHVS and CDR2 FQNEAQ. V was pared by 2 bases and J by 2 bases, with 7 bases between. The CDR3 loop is CASSLNRAGNTIYF. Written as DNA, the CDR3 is TGTGCCAGCAGCTTAAACAGGGCTGGAAACACCATATATTTT. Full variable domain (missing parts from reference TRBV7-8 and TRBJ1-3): GAGVSQSPRYKVAKRGQDVALRCDPISGHVSLFWYQQALGQGPEFLTYFQNEAQLDKSGLPSDRFFAERPEGSVSTLKIQRTQQEDSAVYLCASSLNRAGNTIYFGEGSWLTVV.

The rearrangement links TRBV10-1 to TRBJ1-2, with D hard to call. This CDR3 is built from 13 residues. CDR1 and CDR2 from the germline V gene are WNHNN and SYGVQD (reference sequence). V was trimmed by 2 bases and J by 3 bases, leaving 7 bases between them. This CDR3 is CASSENAYYGYTF. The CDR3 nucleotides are TGCGCCAGCAGTGAGAACGCGTACTATGGCTACACCTTC.

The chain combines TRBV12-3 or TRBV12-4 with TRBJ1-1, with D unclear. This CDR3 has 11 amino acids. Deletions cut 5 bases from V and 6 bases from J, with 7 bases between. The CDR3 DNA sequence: TGTGCCAGCAGTCTCCCGTCTGAAGCTTTCTTT. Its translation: CASSLPSEAFF.

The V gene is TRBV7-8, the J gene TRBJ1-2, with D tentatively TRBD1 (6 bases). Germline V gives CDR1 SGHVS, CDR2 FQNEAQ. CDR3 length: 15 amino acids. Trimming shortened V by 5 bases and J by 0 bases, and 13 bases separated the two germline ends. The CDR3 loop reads CASSLGANPNYGYTF. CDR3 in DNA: TGTGCCAGCAGCCTGGGGGCGAACCCTAACTATGGCTACACCTTC.

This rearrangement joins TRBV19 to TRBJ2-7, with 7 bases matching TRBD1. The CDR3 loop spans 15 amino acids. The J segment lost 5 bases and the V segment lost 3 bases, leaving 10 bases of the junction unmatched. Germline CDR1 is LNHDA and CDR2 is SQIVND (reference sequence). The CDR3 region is CASSIGNRGVDEQYF. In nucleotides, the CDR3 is TGTGCCAGTAGTATCGGGAACAGGGGAGTCGACGAGCAGTACTTC.

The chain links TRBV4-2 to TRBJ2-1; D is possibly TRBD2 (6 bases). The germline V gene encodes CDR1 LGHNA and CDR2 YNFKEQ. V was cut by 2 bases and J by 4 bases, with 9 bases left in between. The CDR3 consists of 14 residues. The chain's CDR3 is CASSQPGGYNEQFF. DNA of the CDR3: TGTGCCAGCAGCCAACCCGGGGGTTACAATGAGCAGTTCTTC.

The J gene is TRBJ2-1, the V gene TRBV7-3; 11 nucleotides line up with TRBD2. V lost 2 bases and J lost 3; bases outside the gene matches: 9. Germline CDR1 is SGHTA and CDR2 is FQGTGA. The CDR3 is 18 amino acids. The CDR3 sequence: CASSLLPGGLAVYNEQFF. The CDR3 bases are TGTGCCAGCAGCTTACTCCCAGGGGGACTAGCGGTCTACAATGAGCAGTTCTTC.

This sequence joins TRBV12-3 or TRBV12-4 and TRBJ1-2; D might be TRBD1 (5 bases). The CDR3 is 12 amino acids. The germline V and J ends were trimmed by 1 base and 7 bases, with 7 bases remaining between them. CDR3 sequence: CASSLGGLGYTF. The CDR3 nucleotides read TGTGCCAGCAGTTTAGGGGGACTTGGCTACACCTTC.

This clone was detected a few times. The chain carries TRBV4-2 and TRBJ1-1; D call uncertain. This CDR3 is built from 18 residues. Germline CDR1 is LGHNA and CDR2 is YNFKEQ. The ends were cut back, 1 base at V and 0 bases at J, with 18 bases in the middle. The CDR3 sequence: CASSQAEFFSAMNTEAFF. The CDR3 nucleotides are TGTGCCAGCAGCCAAGCTGAGTTCTTCTCTGCCATGAACACTGAAGCTTTCTTT.

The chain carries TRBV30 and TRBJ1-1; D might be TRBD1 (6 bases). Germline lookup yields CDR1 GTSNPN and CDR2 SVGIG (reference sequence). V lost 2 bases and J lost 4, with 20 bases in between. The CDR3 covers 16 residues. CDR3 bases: TGTGCCTGGAGTAAGGCGGCCCCAAGAGGGGGCACTGAAGCTTTCTTT. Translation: CAWSKAAPRGGTEAFF.

The CDR3 loop reads CASSPQGTRPNYGYTF. In nucleotides, the CDR3 is TGTGCCAGCAGTCCCCAGGGGACCCGCCCTAACTATGGCTACACCTTC. The chain carries TRBV28 and TRBJ1-2; TRBD1 is a possible D gene (6 bases). Germline loops: CDR1 MDHEN, CDR2 SYDVKM. Between the trimmed V and J ends, which lost 5 bases and 0 bases, there was a span of 16 bases. The CDR3 is 16 amino acids.

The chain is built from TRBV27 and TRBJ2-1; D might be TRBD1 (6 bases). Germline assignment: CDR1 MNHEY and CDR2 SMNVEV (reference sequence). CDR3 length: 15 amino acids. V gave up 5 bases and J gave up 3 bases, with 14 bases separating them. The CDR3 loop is CASSLQGRIYNEQFF. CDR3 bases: TGTGCCAGCAGTCTACAGGGACGGATCTACAATGAGCAGTTCTTC.

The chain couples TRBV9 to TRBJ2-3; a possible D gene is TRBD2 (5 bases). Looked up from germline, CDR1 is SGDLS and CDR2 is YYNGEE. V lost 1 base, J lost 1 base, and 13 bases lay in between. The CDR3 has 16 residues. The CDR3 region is CASSVTPAGGTDTQYF. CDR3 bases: TGTGCCAGCAGCGTAACCCCCGCGGGTGGCACAGATACGCAGTATTTT.

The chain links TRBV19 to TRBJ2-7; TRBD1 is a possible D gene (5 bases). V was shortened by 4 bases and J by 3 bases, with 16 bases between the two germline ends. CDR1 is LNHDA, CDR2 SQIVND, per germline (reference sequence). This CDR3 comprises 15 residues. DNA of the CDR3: TGTGCCAGTAGTACCGGTGTACAGGTGGGCTACGAGCAGTACTTC. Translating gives CASSTGVQVGYEQYF. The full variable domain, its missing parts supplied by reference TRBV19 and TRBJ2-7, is DGGITQSPKYLFRKEGQNVTLSCEQNLNHDAMYWYRQDPGQGLRLIYYSQIVNDFQKGDIAEGYSVSREKKESFPLTVTSAQKNPTAFYLCASSTGVQVGYEQYFGPGTRLTVT.

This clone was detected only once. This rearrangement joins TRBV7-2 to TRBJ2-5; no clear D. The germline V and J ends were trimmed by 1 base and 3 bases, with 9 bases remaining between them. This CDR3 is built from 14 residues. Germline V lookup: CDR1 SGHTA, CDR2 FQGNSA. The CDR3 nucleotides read TGTGCCAGCAGCTTAGTTTCCTCGGAAGAGACCCAGTACTTC. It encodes CASSLVSSEETQYF.

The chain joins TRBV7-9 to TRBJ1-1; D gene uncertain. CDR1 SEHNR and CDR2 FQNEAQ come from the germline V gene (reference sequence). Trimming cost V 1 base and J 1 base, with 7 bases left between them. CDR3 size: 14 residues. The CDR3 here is CASSLGAGNTEAFF. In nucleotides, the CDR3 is TGTGCCAGCAGCTTAGGGGCCGGGAACACTGAAGCTTTCTTT.

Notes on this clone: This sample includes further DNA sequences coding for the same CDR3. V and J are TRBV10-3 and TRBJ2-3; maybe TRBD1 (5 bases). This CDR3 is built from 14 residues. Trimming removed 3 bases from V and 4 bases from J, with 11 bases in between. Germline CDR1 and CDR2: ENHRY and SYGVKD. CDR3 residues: CAISEGQGPDTQYF. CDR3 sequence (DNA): TGTGCCATCAGTGAAGGCCAGGGTCCAGATACGCAGTATTTT.

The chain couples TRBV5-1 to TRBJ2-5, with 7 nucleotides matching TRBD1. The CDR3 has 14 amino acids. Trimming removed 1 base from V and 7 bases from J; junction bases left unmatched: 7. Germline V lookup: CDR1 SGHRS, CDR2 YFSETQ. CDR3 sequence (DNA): TGCGCCAGCAGCTTGCCCCGGGACAGTCCGACCCAGTACTTC. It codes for CASSLPRDSPTQYF.

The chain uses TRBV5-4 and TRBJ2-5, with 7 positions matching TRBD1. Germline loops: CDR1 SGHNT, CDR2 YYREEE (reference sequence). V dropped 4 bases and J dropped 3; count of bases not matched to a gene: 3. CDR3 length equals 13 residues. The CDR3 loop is CASSQGQKETQYF. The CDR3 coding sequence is TGTGCCAGCAGCCAGGGACAGAAAGAGACCCAGTACTTC.

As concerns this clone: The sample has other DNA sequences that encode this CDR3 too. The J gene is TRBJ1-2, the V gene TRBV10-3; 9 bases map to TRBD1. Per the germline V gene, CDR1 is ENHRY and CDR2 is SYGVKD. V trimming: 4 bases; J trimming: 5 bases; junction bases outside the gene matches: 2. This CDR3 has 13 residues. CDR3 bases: TGTGCCATCAGTGGGGGACAGGGATATGGCTACACCTTC. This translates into CAISGGQGYGYTF.

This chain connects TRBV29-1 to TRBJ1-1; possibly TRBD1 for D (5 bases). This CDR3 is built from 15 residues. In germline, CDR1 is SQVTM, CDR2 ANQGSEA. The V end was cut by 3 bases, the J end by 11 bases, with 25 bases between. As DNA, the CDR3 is TGCAGCGTTGAGCGCCCCGTGGGGGGACCCCCAAGGGCTTTCTTT. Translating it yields CSVERPVGGPPRAFF.

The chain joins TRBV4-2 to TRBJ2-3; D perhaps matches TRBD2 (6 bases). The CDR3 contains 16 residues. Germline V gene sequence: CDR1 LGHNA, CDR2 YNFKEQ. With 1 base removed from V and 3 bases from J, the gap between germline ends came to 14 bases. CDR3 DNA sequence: TGTGCCAGCAGCCAAGTAGGAGGGCGGGTGACAGATACGCAGTATTTT. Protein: CASSQVGGRVTDTQYF.

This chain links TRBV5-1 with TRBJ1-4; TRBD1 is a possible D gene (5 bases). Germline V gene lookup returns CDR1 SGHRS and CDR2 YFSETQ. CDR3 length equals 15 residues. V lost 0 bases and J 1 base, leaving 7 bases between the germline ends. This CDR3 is CASSLDRITNEKLFF. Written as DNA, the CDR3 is TGCGCCAGCAGCTTGGACAGGATAACTAATGAAAAACTGTTTTTT.

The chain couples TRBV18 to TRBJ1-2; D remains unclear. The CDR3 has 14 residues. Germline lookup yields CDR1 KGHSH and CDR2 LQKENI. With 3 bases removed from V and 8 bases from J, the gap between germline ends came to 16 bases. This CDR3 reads CASSPLGEGRGYTF. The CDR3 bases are TGTGCCAGCTCACCCCTCGGGGAGGGTCGAGGCTACACCTTC.

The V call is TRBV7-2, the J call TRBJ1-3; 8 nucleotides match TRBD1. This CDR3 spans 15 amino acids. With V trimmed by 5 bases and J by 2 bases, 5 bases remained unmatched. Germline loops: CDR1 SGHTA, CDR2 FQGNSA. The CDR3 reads CASSRYRGAGNTIYF. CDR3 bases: TGTGCCAGCAGCCGGTACAGGGGGGCTGGAAACACCATATATTTT.

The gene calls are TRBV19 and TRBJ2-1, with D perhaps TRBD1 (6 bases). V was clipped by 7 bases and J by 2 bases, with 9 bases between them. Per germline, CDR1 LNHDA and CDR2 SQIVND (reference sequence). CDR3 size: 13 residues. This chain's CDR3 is CASTQGPYNEQFF. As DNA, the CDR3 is TGTGCCAGTACGCAGGGGCCCTACAATGAGCAGTTCTTC.